The rows below give T cell receptor beta chains drawn from one sample of a study of monozygotic twins with inflammatory bowel disease. TCRdb reanalyzed the 5' RACE reads and collapses them to one entry per CDR3 protein, without DNA. The sample holds some 170,000 distinct CDR3 sequences. Specimen: blood. The receptor source for this set is a human donor with ulcerative colitis or Crohn's disease, or a healthy co-twin of an affected twin (not recorded which). Both conserved end residues are part of each CDR3.

j_call	v_call	cdr3_aa
TRBJ1-5	TRBV24-1	CATSDPRTADQPQHF
TRBJ2-1	TRBV6-2/TRBV6-3	CASRARWAYNEQFF
TRBJ2-2	TRBV6-5	CASSYRLRLTTGELFF
TRBJ1-4	TRBV7-9	CASSSGSGTHGGKLFF
TRBJ2-3	TRBV20-1	CSARGLTDTQYF
TRBJ2-1	TRBV7-9	CASSFSGRGDEQFF
TRBJ1-5	TRBV10-3	CAISEGGPVSNQPQHF
TRBJ2-5	TRBV5-1	CASSPDSGREETQYF
TRBJ1-1	TRBV6-2/TRBV6-3	CASSWSGHPQHTEAFF
TRBJ1-1	TRBV6-6	CASSYPGTREAFF
TRBJ2-1	TRBV11-2	CASSLNAVLGLWGEQFF
TRBJ2-7	TRBV7-7	CASSSGLAGAVQYF
TRBJ2-2	TRBV10-1	CASSSRDRGGFGELFF
TRBJ1-1	TRBV7-6	CASSFILDRAWTTEAFF
TRBJ2-1	TRBV11-2	CASSSGANNEQFF
TRBJ2-3	TRBV7-8	CASSLSPPGGPMSTDTQYF
TRBJ2-1	TRBV14	CASSQVQSYNEQFF
TRBJ2-2	TRBV29-1	CSHSGQGGRTGELFF
TRBJ1-2	TRBV6-1	CASKSGQTANSYTF
TRBJ2-7	TRBV11-2	CASSLDPGSYEQYF
TRBJ2-3	TRBV28	CASSFQGPRNTQYF
TRBJ2-1	TRBV18	CASSPGTGIYNEQFF
TRBJ2-3	TRBV11-1	CASSFITSGRTDTQYF
TRBJ1-1	TRBV24-1	CATRDRGGTEAFF
TRBJ2-1	TRBV12-3/TRBV12-4	CASRTTSGNSYNEQFF
TRBJ2-5	TRBV12-3/TRBV12-4	CASRPAGALQETQYF
TRBJ1-4	TRBV19	CASTMRAFSGRTGEKLFF
TRBJ2-7	TRBV18	CASYGSGAPYEQYF
TRBJ2-1	TRBV5-1	CASSQGLAVYNEQFF
TRBJ2-7	TRBV7-6	CASSFFTGGQGSGVPYELYF
TRBJ1-5	TRBV28	CASSRQGARSNQPQHF
TRBJ2-2	TRBV24-1	CATSRSGGENTGELFF
TRBJ2-4	TRBV29-1	CSVDKGTNSNIQYF
TRBJ2-2	TRBV10-2	CASRRAGGITGELFF
TRBJ2-2	TRBV7-3	CASRDTNTGELFF
TRBJ1-1	TRBV4-1	CASNVVGRTVNTEAFF
TRBJ2-1	TRBV29-1	CSVGVGPNEQFF
TRBJ2-1	TRBV7-3	CASSVPGLVDEQFF
TRBJ2-7	TRBV27	CASRWTGAPYEQYF
TRBJ2-6	TRBV12-3/TRBV12-4	CASSLESLGAGASGANVLTF
TRBJ2-1	TRBV24-1	CATSDLGQGADNEQFF